This entry describes one T cell receptor (beta chain). Its antigen is not known. Carrying unique molecular identifiers, the cDNA also gained a universal primer site through template switching. TCRdb independently ran MiXCR on the 5' RACE reads; one entry per CDR3 protein. This table has some 660,000 distinct CDR3 sequences, approximately 9% appearing once. The sample comes from a study of identical twins. Study-level findings and limits: There were fewer insertions in abundant cord blood beta clonotypes, but memory repertoires showed no such pattern. For monozygotic twins, models underestimated out-of-frame TCR alpha sharing.

This sample also belongs to another study, concerning yellow fever vaccine responses in identical twins. That source reports: Twins reportedly had a vaccine T cell response that seemed partly convergent, partly personalized.

This sequence was found in a woman aged 18-29 years in good health. What was sequenced was PBMCs.

CDR3 nucleotide sequence: TGTGCCAGCAGCTCGGCCAGGGGGGTAGGAAGAGAGACCCAGTACTTC. This gives the protein CASSSARGVGRETQYF. The rearrangement joins TRBV7-2 to TRBJ2-5, with D perhaps TRBD1 (7 bases). The CDR3 contains 16 residues. The V end was cut by 4 bases, the J end by 4 bases, with 19 bases between. CDR1 and CDR2 (germline): SGHTA, FQGNSA.